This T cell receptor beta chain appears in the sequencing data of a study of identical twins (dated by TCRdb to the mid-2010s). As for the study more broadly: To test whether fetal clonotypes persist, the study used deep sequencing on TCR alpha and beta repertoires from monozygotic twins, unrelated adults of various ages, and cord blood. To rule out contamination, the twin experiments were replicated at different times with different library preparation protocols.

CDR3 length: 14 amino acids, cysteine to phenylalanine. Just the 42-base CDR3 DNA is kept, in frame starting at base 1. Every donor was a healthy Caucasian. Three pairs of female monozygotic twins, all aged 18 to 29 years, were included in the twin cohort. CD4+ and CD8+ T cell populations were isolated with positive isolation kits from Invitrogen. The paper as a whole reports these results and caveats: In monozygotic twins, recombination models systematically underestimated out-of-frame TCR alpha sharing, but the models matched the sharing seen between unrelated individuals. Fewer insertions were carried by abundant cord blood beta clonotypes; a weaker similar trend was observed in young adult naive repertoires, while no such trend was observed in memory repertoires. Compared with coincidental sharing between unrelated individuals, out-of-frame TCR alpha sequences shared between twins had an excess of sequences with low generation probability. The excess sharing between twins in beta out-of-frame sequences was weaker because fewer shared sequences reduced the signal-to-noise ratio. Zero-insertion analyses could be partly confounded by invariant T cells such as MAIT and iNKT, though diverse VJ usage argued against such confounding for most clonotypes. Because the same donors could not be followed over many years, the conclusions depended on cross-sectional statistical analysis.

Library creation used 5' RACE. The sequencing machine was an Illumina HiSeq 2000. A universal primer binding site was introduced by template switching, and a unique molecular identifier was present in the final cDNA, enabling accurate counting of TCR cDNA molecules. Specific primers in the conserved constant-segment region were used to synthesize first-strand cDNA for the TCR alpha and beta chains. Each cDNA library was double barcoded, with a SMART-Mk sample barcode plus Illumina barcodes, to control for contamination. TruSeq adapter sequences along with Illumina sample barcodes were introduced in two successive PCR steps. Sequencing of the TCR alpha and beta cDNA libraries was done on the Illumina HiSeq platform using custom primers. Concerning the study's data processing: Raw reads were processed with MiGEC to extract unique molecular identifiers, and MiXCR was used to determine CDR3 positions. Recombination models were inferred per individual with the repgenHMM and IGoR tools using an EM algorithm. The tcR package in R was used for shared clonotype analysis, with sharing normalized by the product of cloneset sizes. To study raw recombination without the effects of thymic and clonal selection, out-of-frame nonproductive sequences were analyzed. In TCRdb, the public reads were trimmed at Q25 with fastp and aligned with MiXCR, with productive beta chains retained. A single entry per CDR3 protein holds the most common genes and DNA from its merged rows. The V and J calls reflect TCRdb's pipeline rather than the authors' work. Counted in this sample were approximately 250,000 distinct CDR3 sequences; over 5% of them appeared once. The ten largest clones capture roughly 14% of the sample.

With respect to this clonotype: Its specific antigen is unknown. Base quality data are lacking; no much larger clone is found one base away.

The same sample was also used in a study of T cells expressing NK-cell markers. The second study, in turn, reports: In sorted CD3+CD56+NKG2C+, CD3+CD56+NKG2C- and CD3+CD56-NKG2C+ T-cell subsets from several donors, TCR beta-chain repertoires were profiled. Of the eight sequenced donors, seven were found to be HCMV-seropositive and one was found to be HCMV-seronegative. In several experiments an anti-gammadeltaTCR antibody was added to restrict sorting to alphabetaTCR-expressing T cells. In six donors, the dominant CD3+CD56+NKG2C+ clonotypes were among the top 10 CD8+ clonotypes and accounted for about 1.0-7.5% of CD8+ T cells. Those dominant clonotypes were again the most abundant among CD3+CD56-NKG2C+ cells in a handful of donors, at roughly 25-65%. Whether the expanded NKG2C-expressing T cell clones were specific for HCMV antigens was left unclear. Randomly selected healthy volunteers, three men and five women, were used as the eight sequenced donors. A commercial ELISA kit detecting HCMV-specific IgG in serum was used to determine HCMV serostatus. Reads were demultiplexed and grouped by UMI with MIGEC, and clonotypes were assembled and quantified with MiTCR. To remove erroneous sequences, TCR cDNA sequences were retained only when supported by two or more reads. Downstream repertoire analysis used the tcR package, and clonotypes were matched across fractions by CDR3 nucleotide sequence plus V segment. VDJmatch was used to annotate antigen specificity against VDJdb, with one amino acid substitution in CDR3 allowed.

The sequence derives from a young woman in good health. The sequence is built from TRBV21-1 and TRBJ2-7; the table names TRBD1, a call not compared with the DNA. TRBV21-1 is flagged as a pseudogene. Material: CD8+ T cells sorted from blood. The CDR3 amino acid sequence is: CANPRDREAYEQYF. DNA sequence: TGTGCCAACCCCCGGGACAGGGAGGCCTACGAGCAGTACTTC.